This TCR beta chain was obtained from a study of T-cell reconstitution after alpha-beta-depleted transplantation in children. This clonotype was seen many times. What it binds is unknown. The TCRbeta library was prepared with unique molecular identifiers. TCRdb itself ran the PCR reads through MiXCR, one entry per CDR3 protein. Of hundreds of thousands of distinct CDR3 sequences in the sample, 15% to 20% were seen once. The CDR3 contains 15 residues. Germline V gene data show CDR1 as SEHNR and CDR2 as FQNEAQ (reference sequence). With 2 bases clipped from V and 5 bases from J, the junction kept 7 bases outside the gene matches. Overall study results and limits: About two months after transplant, alpha-beta T cells reportedly came from several hundred expanded graft clones. The authors attributed T-cell counts and diversity one year after transplant mostly to newly produced T cells.

This TCR was sampled from a boy in the first two years of life who had a stem cell transplant for Wiskott-Aldrich syndrome, so the T cells may come from the graft donor. Specimen: PBMCs, mostly from graft donor cells, collected 360 days after TCRalphabeta/CD19-depleted stem cell transplant. V is TRBV7-9 and J is TRBJ2-7; 9 bases fit TRBD2. CDR3 coding DNA: TGTGCCAGCAGCTTACTAGCGGGGCGGCAGAACGAGCAGTACTTC. Translating gives CASSLLAGRQNEQYF.